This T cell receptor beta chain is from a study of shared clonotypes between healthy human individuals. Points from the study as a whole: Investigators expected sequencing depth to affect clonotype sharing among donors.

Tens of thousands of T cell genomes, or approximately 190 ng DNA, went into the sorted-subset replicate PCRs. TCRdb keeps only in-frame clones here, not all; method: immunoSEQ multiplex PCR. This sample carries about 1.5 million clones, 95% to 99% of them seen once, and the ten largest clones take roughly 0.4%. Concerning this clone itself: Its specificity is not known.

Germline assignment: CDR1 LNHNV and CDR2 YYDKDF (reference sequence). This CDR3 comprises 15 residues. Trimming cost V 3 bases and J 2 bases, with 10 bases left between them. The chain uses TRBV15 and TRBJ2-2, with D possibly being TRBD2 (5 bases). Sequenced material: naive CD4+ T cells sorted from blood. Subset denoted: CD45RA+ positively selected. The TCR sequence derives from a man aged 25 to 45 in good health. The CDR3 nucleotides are TGTGCCACCAGCAGCGGACTTTTCAACACCGGGGAGCTGTTTTTT. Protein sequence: CATSSGLFNTGELFF.